This TCR beta chain came from a study of T-cell memory formation after mild COVID-19 (dated by TCRdb to the early 2020s). About the study as a whole: TCR sequence clusters from the two donors were largely donor specific. Two young, previously healthy adult volunteers, one female and one male, were included in the cohort. In a couple of donors, T-cell clones that expanded and contracted after mild COVID-19 were followed by sequencing TCRalpha and TCRbeta repertoires longitudinally.

This sample was sequenced with an Illumina NovaSeq 6000. TCRalpha and TCRbeta cDNA libraries were built by 5'RACE with constant-segment primers, adding sample barcodes and unique molecular identifiers. RNA was extracted from every sample with Trizol reagent. Libraries were amplified in two PCR steps, with a second sample barcode and Illumina TruSeq adapters added in the second step. Sequencing of libraries was performed on an Illumina NovaSeq with 2 x 150 bp paired-end reads. Turning to the authors' computational methods: The reads were demultiplexed and collapsed into UMI-guided consensus sequences using migec v1.2.7. Using mixcr v2.1.11, the UMI consensuses were aligned to TRA and TRB V and J templates and assembled into clonotypes. Clonotypes were classified as expanded or contracted when called significant by both edgeR and NoisET, with noise models trained on biological replicates. edgeR calls used a false discovery rate-adjusted p below 0.01 and a log2 fold-change threshold of 1. PCA with hierarchical clustering of max-normalized trajectories of the 1000 most abundant clonotypes was used as exploratory dynamics analysis. Each responding clone was given a CD4 or CD8 phenotype based on the CD4+ and CD8+ repertoires, which had been sequenced separately. TCRdb reran the public reads through fastp at Q25 and MiXCR, keeping productive beta chains. Duplicate CDR3 protein sequences are folded into a single record with the most common DNA and genes. The V and J calls and clone size are TCRdb's, not the authors'. The sample table holds fewer than 300,000 distinct CDR3 sequences, of which approximately 18% were seen once. The biggest ten clones account for about 21% of the sample.

Study-wide findings and limitations: Whether the second-wave clones peaking on day 37 were SARS-CoV-2 specific was not confirmed. Only two mild cases were covered by the study, and larger cohorts that include severe cases with pre-infection samples were considered necessary. Contracting CD4+ clones were found mainly in CM and EM memory subsets, while CD8+ clones were enriched in EMRA. Some responding clones were detected in pre-infection memory, suggesting pre-existing cross-reactive memory T cells joined the SARS-CoV-2 response. From day 15 to 85, contracting clones showed balanced CD4/CD8 phenotypes, whereas a second wave of clones that expanded from day 15 to 37 leaned towards CD4+.

Taken from cysteine to phenylalanine, the CDR3 has 13 residues. Left in the record is the CDR3 DNA by itself, 39 bases read in frame from the first base. V is reduced by 0 bases and J by 9 bases, leaving a spacing of 12 bases between them. The CDR1 and CDR2 encoded by the germline V gene (reference sequence) are DFQATT and SNEGSKA. PBMCs were isolated by Ficoll-Paque density gradient centrifugation. As regards this clonotype: It lacks a known antigen. Qualities for individual bases were not recorded, and no much larger clone is one base off.

The receptor comes from a man younger than 30 who had mild COVID-19 (a few samples of this study predate the infection). The sample titles of this study are shuffled in the database, so cell type and time point are left out; the donor was told from shared clones. Sequences were obtained from PBMCs or a T cell subset sorted from them (not recorded which). The chain employs TRBV20-1 and TRBJ2-1; matching of 5 bases hints at TRBD2 as the D gene. CDR3 sequence: CSARDRELSEQFF. Here is the DNA: TGCAGTGCTAGAGACCGGGAATTAAGTGAGCAGTTCTTC.